These T cell receptor beta chains were read from a single sample in a study of beta chain features in type 1 diabetes. Assay: immunoSEQ multiplex PCR; the TCRdb copy retains only in-frame clones and omits some. The data hold about 350,000 clones, with about 20% observed a single time. The sample comprised naive CD4+ T cells from blood. Source of these receptors: a woman aged 18-29 years in good health. The CDR3 runs from the conserved cysteine through the conserved F or W. A D gene is named only where the DNA matches it firmly. Some rows mark clone size as missing; the rest say once, few, many or name a class of expanded clone.

d_gene: .; abundance: .; len: 13; v_gene: TRBV7-2; j_gene: TRBJ1-1; CDR3aa: CASSYRGNTEAFF; CDR3nt: TGTGCCAGCAGCTACCGGGGGAACACTGAAGCTTTCTTT
d_gene: TRBD2; abundance: .; len: 18; v_gene: TRBV19; j_gene: TRBJ2-4; CDR3aa: CASSIGIAGDIAKNIQYF; CDR3nt: TGTGCCAGTAGTATTGGGATAGCGGGAGATATAGCCAAAAACATTCAGTACTTC
d_gene: .; abundance: few; len: 14; v_gene: TRBV7-2; j_gene: TRBJ2-5; CDR3aa: CASRRDRGPETQYF; CDR3nt: TGTGCCAGCCGACGCGATAGGGGCCCAGAGACCCAGTACTTC
d_gene: TRBD1; abundance: few; len: 15; v_gene: TRBV9; j_gene: TRBJ2-1; CDR3aa: CASSPRDRGKDEQFF; CDR3nt: TGTGCCAGCAGCCCCCGGGACAGGGGGAAAGATGAGCAGTTCTTC
d_gene: .; abundance: once; len: 14; v_gene: TRBV15; j_gene: TRBJ1-5; CDR3aa: CATSATGFNQPQHF; CDR3nt: TGTGCCACCAGCGCTACAGGTTTTAATCAGCCCCAGCATTTT
d_gene: TRBD1; abundance: few; len: 13; v_gene: TRBV10-3; j_gene: TRBJ1-1; CDR3aa: CAISESGTGNAFF; CDR3nt: TGTGCCATCAGTGAGTCCGGGACAGGGAATGCTTTCTTT
d_gene: TRBD1; abundance: few; len: 14; v_gene: TRBV7-8; j_gene: TRBJ1-5; CDR3aa: CASSLLTGGLAQHF; CDR3nt: TGTGCCAGCAGCTTGCTTACAGGGGGTTTGGCCCAGCATTTT
d_gene: .; abundance: .; len: 18; v_gene: TRBV4-3; j_gene: TRBJ2-6; CDR3aa: CASSQLQGLHSGANVLTF; CDR3nt: TGCGCCAGCAGCCAACTTCAGGGGCTCCACTCTGGGGCCAACGTCCTGACTTTC
d_gene: .; abundance: .; len: 14; v_gene: TRBV6-6; j_gene: TRBJ2-7; CDR3aa: CASSYSGTQSEQYF; CDR3nt: TGTGCCAGCAGTTACTCGGGGACACAAAGCGAGCAGTACTTC
d_gene: .; abundance: .; len: 14; v_gene: TRBV7-2; j_gene: TRBJ1-1; CDR3aa: CASSLGWNTGEAFF; CDR3nt: TGTGCCAGCAGTCTAGGATGGAACACTGGGGAAGCTTTCTTT
d_gene: TRBD1; abundance: .; len: 13; v_gene: TRBV30; j_gene: TRBJ1-1; CDR3aa: CAWTHRGRTEAFF; CDR3nt: TGTGCCTGGACCCACAGGGGGCGGACTGAAGCTTTCTTT
d_gene: TRBD1; abundance: .; len: 15; v_gene: TRBV9; j_gene: TRBJ1-2; CDR3aa: CASSVRTGSIYGYTF; CDR3nt: TGTGCCAGCAGCGTCCGGACAGGTTCCATCTATGGCTACACCTTC
d_gene: .; abundance: .; len: 15; v_gene: TRBV30; j_gene: TRBJ2-1; CDR3aa: CAWNPPAGQYNEQFF; CDR3nt: TGTGCCTGGAACCCTCCAGCGGGACAATACAATGAGCAGTTCTTC
d_gene: .; abundance: few; len: 13; v_gene: TRBV5-6; j_gene: TRBJ2-7; CDR3aa: CASSHRQSYEQYF; CDR3nt: TGTGCCAGCAGCCACCGACAGTCCTACGAGCAGTACTTC
d_gene: .; abundance: few; len: 14; v_gene: TRBV29-1; j_gene: TRBJ2-7; CDR3aa: CSVAGANPPTEQYF; CDR3nt: TGCAGCGTTGCAGGGGCGAATCCCCCCACCGAGCAGTACTTC
d_gene: .; abundance: .; len: 16; v_gene: TRBV5-4; j_gene: TRBJ2-1; CDR3aa: CASTKGGVTSYNEQFF; CDR3nt: TGTGCCAGCACCAAGGGGGGGGTTACCTCCTACAATGAGCAGTTCTTC
d_gene: .; abundance: .; len: 11; v_gene: TRBV20-1; j_gene: TRBJ2-3; CDR3aa: CSAEGEDTQYF; CDR3nt: TGCAGTGCCGAGGGGGAAGATACGCAGTATTTT
d_gene: .; abundance: .; len: 13; v_gene: TRBV30; j_gene: TRBJ2-7; CDR3aa: CAWTQGLAYEQYF; CDR3nt: TGTGCCTGGACTCAGGGGCTAGCCTACGAGCAGTACTTC
d_gene: .; abundance: .; len: 13; v_gene: TRBV30; j_gene: TRBJ1-3; CDR3aa: CAWSLRSGNTIYF; CDR3nt: TGTGCCTGGAGTCTACGATCTGGAAACACCATATATTTT
d_gene: .; abundance: .; len: 14; v_gene: TRBV4-2; j_gene: TRBJ1-2; CDR3aa: CASSPGGDNYGYTF; CDR3nt: TGTGCCAGCAGCCCCGGCGGGGACAACTATGGCTACACCTTC
d_gene: .; abundance: few; len: 14; v_gene: TRBV9; j_gene: TRBJ2-6; CDR3aa: CASMTGSGANVLTF; CDR3nt: TGTGCCAGTATGACTGGCTCTGGGGCCAACGTCCTGACTTTC
d_gene: TRBD2; abundance: .; len: 18; v_gene: TRBV11-2; j_gene: TRBJ2-5; CDR3aa: CASSPGGTSEPGGETQYF; CDR3nt: TGTGCCAGCAGTCCGGGGGGGACTAGCGAACCCGGGGGAGAGACCCAGTACTTC
d_gene: .; abundance: .; len: 14; v_gene: TRBV29-1; j_gene: TRBJ1-1; CDR3aa: CSVEPQGIGTEAFF; CDR3nt: TGCAGCGTTGAACCGCAGGGAATTGGCACTGAAGCTTTCTTT
d_gene: TRBD1; abundance: few; len: 12; v_gene: TRBV2; j_gene: TRBJ1-2; CDR3aa: CASGRGAEGYTF; CDR3nt: TGTGCCAGCGGCAGGGGGGCAGAAGGCTACACCTTC
d_gene: .; abundance: .; len: 13; v_gene: TRBV7-9; j_gene: TRBJ2-2; CDR3aa: CASSTGNTGELFF; CDR3nt: TGTGCCAGCAGCACAGGAAACACCGGGGAGCTGTTTTTT
d_gene: TRBD1; abundance: .; len: 13; v_gene: TRBV7-2; j_gene: TRBJ2-3; CDR3aa: CASSLQGEDTQYF; CDR3nt: TGTGCCAGCAGCTTACAGGGGGAGGATACGCAGTATTTT
d_gene: .; abundance: few; len: 14; v_gene: TRBV29-1; j_gene: TRBJ1-3; CDR3aa: CSVGDSGPGNTIYF; CDR3nt: TGCAGCGTTGGAGATTCAGGCCCTGGAAACACCATATATTTT
d_gene: .; abundance: .; len: 15; v_gene: TRBV4-1; j_gene: TRBJ2-7; CDR3aa: CASSQAGSQGYEQYF; CDR3nt: TGCGCCAGCAGCCAAGCAGGGTCTCAAGGATACGAGCAGTACTTC
d_gene: TRBD1; abundance: .; len: 17; v_gene: TRBV5-6; j_gene: TRBJ2-6; CDR3aa: CASSMTGYSSGANVLTF; CDR3nt: TGTGCCAGCAGCATGACAGGGTATAGCTCTGGGGCCAACGTCCTGACTTTC
d_gene: .; abundance: .; len: 14; v_gene: TRBV6-5; j_gene: TRBJ2-1; CDR3aa: CASSYRPAANEQFF; CDR3nt: TGTGCCAGCAGTTACCGCCCAGCGGCCAATGAGCAGTTCTTC
d_gene: .; abundance: few; len: 14; v_gene: TRBV7-9; j_gene: TRBJ1-1; CDR3aa: CASSLGLGDTEAFF; CDR3nt: TGTGCCAGCAGCCTGGGACTTGGGGACACTGAAGCTTTCTTT
d_gene: .; abundance: .; len: 17; v_gene: TRBV14; j_gene: TRBJ2-7; CDR3aa: CASSQDMAFRSLREQYF; CDR3nt: TGTGCCAGCAGCCAAGACATGGCTTTCCGGTCCCTGAGGGAGCAGTACTTC
d_gene: .; abundance: .; len: 16; v_gene: TRBV9; j_gene: TRBJ1-1; CDR3aa: CASSPFGGGSDTEAFF; CDR3nt: TGTGCCAGCAGCCCTTTTGGTGGGGGCTCGGACACTGAAGCTTTCTTT
d_gene: TRBD1; abundance: few; len: 15; v_gene: TRBV2; j_gene: TRBJ2-1; CDR3aa: CASDRDRGAYNEQFF; CDR3nt: TGTGCCAGCGACCGGGACAGGGGGGCCTACAATGAGCAGTTCTTC
d_gene: TRBD1; abundance: few; len: 13; v_gene: TRBV2; j_gene: TRBJ2-1; CDR3aa: CASRLGQYNEQFF; CDR3nt: TGTGCCAGCAGACTGGGACAGTACAATGAGCAGTTCTTC
d_gene: TRBD2; abundance: few; len: 14; v_gene: TRBV5-1; j_gene: TRBJ2-1; CDR3aa: CASSPPGLEDEQFF; CDR3nt: TGCGCCAGCAGCCCGCCGGGACTAGAGGATGAGCAGTTCTTC
d_gene: .; abundance: few; len: 14; v_gene: TRBV5-1; j_gene: TRBJ2-1; CDR3aa: CASSIPSPRGAPFF; CDR3nt: TGCGCCAGCAGCATTCCGAGTCCCCGCGGAGCCCCCTTCTTC
d_gene: TRBD2; abundance: .; len: 14; v_gene: TRBV7-9; j_gene: TRBJ2-1; CDR3aa: CASSLGVAGGEQFF; CDR3nt: TGTGCCAGCAGCTTAGGGGTCGCGGGAGGAGAGCAGTTCTTC
d_gene: .; abundance: few; len: 14; v_gene: TRBV4-3; j_gene: TRBJ2-7; CDR3aa: CASSQDLGSYEQYF; CDR3nt: TGCGCCAGCAGCCAAGATTTGGGGAGCTACGAGCAGTACTTC
d_gene: .; abundance: few; len: 15; v_gene: TRBV7-6; j_gene: TRBJ2-5; CDR3aa: CASSLVGRVQETQYF; CDR3nt: TGTGCCAGCAGCTTAGTGGGCAGGGTCCAAGAGACCCAGTACTTC
d_gene: .; abundance: .; len: 14; v_gene: TRBV4-3; j_gene: TRBJ2-3; CDR3aa: CASSQDRSTDTQYF; CDR3nt: TGCGCCAGCAGCCAAGACCGGTCCACAGATACGCAGTATTTT
d_gene: .; abundance: .; len: 12; v_gene: TRBV30; j_gene: TRBJ2-7; CDR3aa: CAWSASSYEQYF; CDR3nt: TGTGCCTGGAGTGCAAGTAGCTACGAGCAGTACTTC
d_gene: .; abundance: few; len: 15; v_gene: TRBV7-2; j_gene: TRBJ1-1; CDR3aa: CASSSRQGMNTEAFF; CDR3nt: TGTGCCAGCAGCTCACGGCAGGGAATGAACACTGAAGCTTTCTTT
d_gene: .; abundance: .; len: 15; v_gene: TRBV9; j_gene: TRBJ1-6; CDR3aa: CASSFQGSYNSPLHF; CDR3nt: TGTGCCAGCAGCTTTCAGGGGTCCTATAATTCACCCCTCCACTTT
d_gene: TRBD2; abundance: once; len: 15; v_gene: TRBV25-1; j_gene: TRBJ2-7; CDR3aa: CASSEWGGRTYEQYF; CDR3nt: TGTGCCAGCAGTGAATGGGGGGGGAGGACCTACGAGCAGTACTTC
d_gene: .; abundance: .; len: 14; v_gene: TRBV5-1; j_gene: TRBJ1-2; CDR3aa: CASSGGPSNYGYTF; CDR3nt: TGCGCCAGCAGCGGGGGCCCCTCTAACTATGGCTACACCTTC
d_gene: .; abundance: few; len: 13; v_gene: TRBV7-2; j_gene: TRBJ2-5; CDR3aa: CASSLPPQETQYF; CDR3nt: TGTGCCAGCAGCTTACCCCCACAAGAGACCCAGTACTTC
d_gene: .; abundance: few; len: 15; v_gene: TRBV2; j_gene: TRBJ1-6; CDR3aa: CASSERTPSDSPLHF; CDR3nt: TGTGCCAGCAGTGAAAGGACTCCATCGGATTCACCCCTCCACTTT
d_gene: .; abundance: .; len: 13; v_gene: TRBV29-1; j_gene: TRBJ1-1; CDR3aa: CSVEASVYTEAFF; CDR3nt: TGCAGCGTTGAAGCGTCAGTTTACACTGAAGCTTTCTTT
d_gene: TRBD2; abundance: few; len: 18; v_gene: TRBV4-1; j_gene: TRBJ2-1; CDR3aa: CASSQGGLAGGLGEEQFF; CDR3nt: TGCGCCAGCAGCCAAGGGGGTCTAGCGGGAGGGTTAGGGGAGGAGCAGTTCTTC
d_gene: .; abundance: .; len: 13; v_gene: TRBV6-6; j_gene: TRBJ1-1; CDR3aa: CASSYREGTEAFF; CDR3nt: TGTGCCAGCAGTTATAGGGAGGGGACTGAAGCTTTCTTT
d_gene: TRBD2; abundance: .; len: 16; v_gene: TRBV5-1; j_gene: TRBJ2-3; CDR3aa: CASSSILAGPTDTQYF; CDR3nt: TGCGCCAGCAGTTCCATCTTAGCGGGACCAACAGATACGCAGTATTTT
d_gene: TRBD2; abundance: .; len: 14; v_gene: TRBV7-2; j_gene: TRBJ2-7; CDR3aa: CASSLGGSRNEQYF; CDR3nt: TGTGCCAGCAGCTTAGGCGGGAGTAGGAACGAGCAGTACTTC
d_gene: TRBD1; abundance: few; len: 12; v_gene: TRBV30; j_gene: TRBJ2-3; CDR3aa: CAWSPGQDRPYF; CDR3nt: TGTGCCTGGAGCCCGGGACAGGATAGGCCGTATTTT
d_gene: .; abundance: .; len: 13; v_gene: TRBV29-1; j_gene: TRBJ2-7; CDR3aa: CSVDLCYSYEQYF; CDR3nt: TGCAGCGTTGATCTCTGTTACTCCTACGAGCAGTACTTC
d_gene: TRBD2; abundance: few; len: 16; v_gene: TRBV6-5; j_gene: TRBJ2-1; CDR3aa: CASSYSSSLAGNEQFF; CDR3nt: TGTGCCAGCAGTTACTCCTCCTCACTAGCGGGCAATGAGCAGTTCTTC
d_gene: TRBD1; abundance: few; len: 14; v_gene: TRBV7-3; j_gene: TRBJ2-5; CDR3aa: CASSPDRVQETQYF; CDR3nt: TGTGCCAGCAGCCCCGACAGGGTCCAAGAGACCCAGTACTTC
d_gene: .; abundance: .; len: 16; v_gene: TRBV18; j_gene: TRBJ2-4; CDR3aa: CASSSFSDSGENIQYF; CDR3nt: TGTGCCAGCTCATCGTTCTCGGACAGTGGAGAAAACATTCAGTACTTC
d_gene: TRBD1; abundance: .; len: 15; v_gene: TRBV25-1; j_gene: TRBJ1-6; CDR3aa: CASSDLGTGESPLHF; CDR3nt: TGTGCCAGCAGCGACTTAGGGACAGGGGAATCACCCCTCCACTTT